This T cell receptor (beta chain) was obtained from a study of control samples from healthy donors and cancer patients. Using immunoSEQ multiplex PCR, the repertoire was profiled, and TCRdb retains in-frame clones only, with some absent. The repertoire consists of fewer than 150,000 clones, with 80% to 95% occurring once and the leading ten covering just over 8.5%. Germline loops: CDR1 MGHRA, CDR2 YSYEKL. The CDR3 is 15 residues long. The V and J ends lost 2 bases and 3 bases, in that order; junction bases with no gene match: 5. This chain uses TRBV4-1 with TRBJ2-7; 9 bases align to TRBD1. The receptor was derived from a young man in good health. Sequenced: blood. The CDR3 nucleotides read TGCGCCAGCAGCCAAAGGACAGGGGAATACTACGAGCAGTACTTC. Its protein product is CASSQRTGEYYEQYF.